A selection of T cell receptor beta chains follows, all from one sample in a study of shared clonotypes between healthy human individuals. TCRdb keeps only in-frame clones here, not all; method: immunoSEQ multiplex PCR. In the table there are a few hundred thousand clones, 97% of which are singletons. Sequences were obtained from naive CD4+ T cells sorted from blood. The receptors derive from a woman between 25 and 40 years old in good health. CDR3s include the opening cysteine and the closing phenylalanine or tryptophan. The D gene is left open where the match is weak. A row's size may be missing; if present it is once, few, many or a size class.

V: TRBV28; J: TRBJ2-7; size: .; D: TRBD2; CDR3: CASSSPSGTSFYEQYF; DNA: TGTGCCAGCAGTTCCCCATCCGGGACTAGCTTCTACGAGCAGTACTTC
V: TRBV6-1; J: TRBJ2-2; size: .; D: .; CDR3: CASSDQSTATGELFF; DNA: TGTGCCAGCAGTGACCAATCGACGGCCACCGGGGAGCTGTTTTTT
V: TRBV11-2; J: TRBJ2-3; size: .; D: TRBD2; CDR3: CASSNRLAGADTQYF; DNA: TGTGCCAGCAGCAACCGACTAGCGGGAGCTGATACGCAGTATTTT
V: TRBV9; J: TRBJ2-7; size: .; D: .; CDR3: CASSVRTDSYEQYF; DNA: TGTGCCAGCAGCGTACGGACCGACTCCTACGAGCAGTACTTC
V: TRBV10-3; J: TRBJ1-1; size: once; D: .; CDR3: CAISAGVNTEAFF; DNA: TGTGCCATCAGTGCTGGGGTCAACACTGAAGCTTTCTTT
V: TRBV2; J: TRBJ2-1; size: .; D: TRBD1; CDR3: CASGREGQAYNEQFF; DNA: TGTGCCAGCGGTAGGGAAGGACAGGCCTACAATGAGCAGTTCTTC
V: TRBV7-8; J: TRBJ1-5; size: .; D: .; CDR3: CASSLDRVPNHQPQHF; DNA: TGTGCCAGCAGCTTAGACAGGGTTCCGAATCATCAGCCCCAGCATTTT
V: TRBV21-1; J: TRBJ2-7; size: .; D: .; CDR3: CASVLSYEQYF; DNA: TGTGCCTCGGTATTATCATACGAGCAGTACTTC
V: TRBV27; J: TRBJ1-6; size: .; D: .; CDR3: CASSLMGRLDSPLHF; DNA: TGTGCCAGCAGTTTAATGGGGAGGTTAGATTCACCCCTCCACTTT
V: TRBV27; J: TRBJ1-1; size: .; D: .; CDR3: CASSLIRNTEAFF; DNA: TGTGCCAGCAGTTTAATCAGGAACACTGAAGCTTTCTTT
V: TRBV5-8; J: TRBJ1-5; size: .; D: .; CDR3: CASSWSNQPQHF; DNA: TGTGCCAGCAGCTGGTCTAATCAGCCCCAGCATTTT
V: TRBV28; J: TRBJ2-7; size: .; D: .; CDR3: CASILGQRTGEQYF; DNA: TGTGCCAGCATTCTGGGACAAAGAACGGGGGAGCAGTACTTC
V: TRBV5-1; J: TRBJ1-2; size: .; D: .; CDR3: CASSGNVDPETYGYTF; DNA: TGCGCCAGCAGCGGGAATGTGGACCCCGAAACCTATGGCTACACCTTC
V: TRBV28; J: TRBJ1-2; size: .; D: .; CDR3: CASSFPPGERNYGYTF; DNA: TGTGCCAGCAGTTTCCCCCCGGGGGAGCGGAACTATGGCTACACCTTC
V: TRBV7-3; J: TRBJ2-5; size: .; D: TRBD1; CDR3: CASSPTGQGETQYF; DNA: TGTGCCAGCAGCCCCACGGGACAGGGAGAGACCCAGTACTTC
V: TRBV28; J: TRBJ2-6; size: .; D: .; CDR3: CASSAGSGANVLTF; DNA: TGTGCCAGCAGTGCAGGGTCTGGGGCCAACGTCCTGACTTTC
V: TRBV19; J: TRBJ2-1; size: .; D: TRBD1; CDR3: CASNTGQGLDEQFF; DNA: TGTGCCAGTAATACTGGACAGGGTTTGGATGAGCAGTTCTTC
V: TRBV28; J: TRBJ2-5; size: .; D: .; CDR3: CASSVPGETQYF; DNA: TGTGCCAGCAGCGTCCCCGGGGAGACCCAGTACTTC
V: TRBV10-1; J: TRBJ1-1; size: .; D: TRBD1; CDR3: CASGRQGMKGAFF; DNA: TGCGCCAGCGGTAGACAGGGCATGAAGGGGGCTTTCTTT
V: TRBV5-1; J: TRBJ1-1; size: .; D: .; CDR3: CASSAWTDMNTEAFF; DNA: TGCGCCAGCAGCGCATGGACAGACATGAACACTGAAGCTTTCTTT
V: TRBV4-2; J: TRBJ2-3; size: .; D: .; CDR3: CASSQVGAGQGTDTQYF; DNA: TGTGCCAGCAGCCAGGTGGGGGCGGGACAAGGTACAGATACGCAGTATTTT
V: TRBV27; J: TRBJ2-7; size: .; D: .; CDR3: CASGKYEQYF; DNA: TGTGCCAGCGGGAAATACGAGCAGTACTTC
V: TRBV27; J: TRBJ1-2; size: .; D: .; CDR3: CASAPGGHYGYTF; DNA: TGTGCCAGCGCCCCTGGGGGACACTATGGCTACACCTTC
V: TRBV28; J: TRBJ1-1; size: .; D: TRBD1; CDR3: CASSSGTVNTEAFF; DNA: TGTGCCAGCAGTTCCGGGACAGTGAACACTGAAGCTTTCTTT
V: TRBV7-3; J: TRBJ2-1; size: once; D: .; CDR3: CASSLVGSSYNEQFF; DNA: TGTGCCAGCAGCTTAGTTGGAAGCTCCTACAATGAGCAGTTCTTC